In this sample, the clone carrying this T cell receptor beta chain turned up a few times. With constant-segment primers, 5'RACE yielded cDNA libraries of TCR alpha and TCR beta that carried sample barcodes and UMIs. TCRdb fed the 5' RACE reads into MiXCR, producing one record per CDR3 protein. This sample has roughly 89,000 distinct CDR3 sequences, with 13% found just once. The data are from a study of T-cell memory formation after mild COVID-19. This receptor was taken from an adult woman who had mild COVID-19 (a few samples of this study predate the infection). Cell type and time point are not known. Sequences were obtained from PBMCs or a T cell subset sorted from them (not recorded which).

CDR3 DNA: TGTGCCAGCAGCCCCGGGACTACTAGCCTCGATGAGCAGTTCTTC. Translation gives CASSPGTTSLDEQFF. V is TRBV7-9 and J is TRBJ2-1; 7 nucleotides match TRBD2. V gave up 5 bases and J gave up 8 bases; unmatched junction bases: 12. CDR1 is SEHNR, CDR2 FQNEAQ, per germline (reference sequence). CDR3 length: 15 amino acids.